What follows describes a single T cell receptor beta chain. Germline V CDR1 and CDR2: SGDLS, YYNGEE. This CDR3 spans 17 amino acids. With 2 bases removed from V and 0 bases from J, the gap between germline ends came to 12 bases. Assay used: immunoSEQ multiplex PCR; TCRdb lists only in-frame clones, some missing. The sample has hundreds of thousands of clones, around 88% seen once. The source of the sample is a study of blood T cell repertoires in COVID-19. Sequenced input: peripheral blood. This clonotype was obtained from a man at least 80 years old with acute or convalescent COVID-19. The rearrangement links TRBV9 to TRBJ2-6; unclear D gene. CDR3 bases: TGTGCCAGCAGCGTCCCCGGTAATAACTCTGGGGCCAACGTCCTGACTTTC. Amino acids: CASSVPGNNSGANVLTF.